A selection of T cell receptor beta chains follows, all from one sample in a study of blood T cell repertoires in COVID-19. Produced via immunoSEQ multiplex PCR; TCRdb's table is partial and in-frame only. The data hold 97,000 or so clones, with around 84% observed a single time. Sample: peripheral blood. The receptors shown here come from a man aged 45-65 years with active or convalescent COVID-19. Each CDR3 is given with its conserved first and last residue. The D gene is left open where the match is weak. Clone size appears in some rows only: once, few, many, or a class for an expanded clone.

d_gene,abundance,j_gene,v_gene,len,CDR3aa,CDR3nt
TRBD2,once,TRBJ2-1,TRBV5-5,17,CASSPRLAGGSYNEQFF,TGTGCCAGCAGCCCCCGACTAGCGGGGGGCTCCTACAATGAGCAGTTCTTC
TRBD1,NA,TRBJ1-4,TRBV19,15,CASRDGGTGEEKLFF,TGTGCCAGTAGGGACGGCGGGACAGGGGAAGAAAAACTGTTTTTT
NA,NA,TRBJ1-4,TRBV27,14,CASRRVATNEKLFF,TGTGCCAGCAGGAGAGTTGCAACTAATGAAAAACTGTTTTTT
NA,NA,TRBJ2-1,TRBV12-3/TRBV12-4,13,CASNPELRNEQFF,TGTGCCAGCAACCCGGAGCTTCGGAATGAGCAGTTCTTC
NA,NA,TRBJ1-2,TRBV7-2,17,CASSLGGARSHNYGYTF,TGTGCCAGCAGCTTAGGGGGAGCGCGGTCCCACAACTATGGCTACACCTTC
TRBD1,NA,TRBJ2-1,TRBV7-2,14,CASSYDRVDNEQFF,TGTGCCAGCAGCTACGACAGGGTGGACAATGAGCAGTTCTTC
NA,NA,TRBJ2-3,TRBV7-2,13,CASSLFQSDTQYF,TGTGCCAGCAGCTTATTCCAGTCAGATACGCAGTATTTT
NA,NA,TRBJ1-4,TRBV7-2,15,CASSLSQGRHEKLFF,TGTGCCAGCAGCTTGTCTCAGGGGCGGCACGAAAAACTGTTTTTT
TRBD2,NA,TRBJ2-5,TRBV7-9,16,CASSLRLADPSETQYF,TGTGCCAGCAGCTTAAGGCTAGCGGACCCTTCGGAGACCCAGTACTTC
TRBD1,NA,TRBJ1-1,TRBV10-3,17,CAISESPGGPSGSEAFF,TGTGCCATCAGTGAGTCCCCAGGGGGCCCTTCAGGGTCTGAAGCTTTCTTT
TRBD2,NA,TRBJ2-5,TRBV25-1,15,CASTLAGGLQETQYF,TGTGCCAGCACCCTAGCGGGGGGCCTACAAGAGACCCAGTACTTC
TRBD1,NA,TRBJ2-1,TRBV6-5,16,CASSSPDRGAANEQFF,TGTGCCAGCAGTTCCCCGGACAGGGGAGCGGCCAATGAGCAGTTCTTC
NA,NA,TRBJ2-7,TRBV3-1/TRBV3-2,14,CASSQGADPYEQYF,TGTGCCAGCAGCCAAGGAGCGGATCCATACGAGCAGTACTTC
NA,NA,TRBJ2-5,TRBV11-2,13,CASSSGLQETQYF,TGTGCCAGCAGCTCGGGATTACAAGAGACCCAGTACTTC
NA,NA,TRBJ1-1,TRBV7-9,14,CASTWSRGNTEAFF,TGTGCCAGCACCTGGAGCAGGGGGAACACTGAAGCTTTCTTT
TRBD1,NA,TRBJ1-1,TRBV27,14,CASSLQGPATEAFF,TGTGCCAGCAGCCTACAGGGGCCGGCAACTGAAGCTTTCTTT
NA,NA,TRBJ1-1,TRBV11-2,16,CASSLDKSRVGTEAFF,TGTGCCAGCAGCTTAGATAAATCCCGGGTAGGCACTGAAGCTTTCTTT
NA,NA,TRBJ1-4,TRBV3-1/TRBV3-2,13,CASSQTELNGLFF,TGTGCCAGCAGCCAAACAGAATTAAACGGACTGTTTTTT
TRBD1,NA,TRBJ1-1,TRBV5-1,20,CASSLEPFLMGTGGNTEAFF,TGCGCCAGCAGCTTGGAACCATTCTTGATGGGGACAGGGGGGAACACTGAAGCTTTCTTT
NA,NA,TRBJ2-7,TRBV11-3,13,CASRQDNAYEQYF,TGTGCCAGCAGACAGGACAACGCCTACGAGCAGTACTTC
TRBD2,NA,TRBJ2-1,TRBV7-2,14,CASTDGLAFYEQFF,TGTGCCAGCACCGACGGACTAGCTTTCTATGAGCAGTTCTTC
TRBD1,NA,TRBJ2-1,TRBV29-1,15,CSVSPGTGSYNEQFF,TGCAGCGTTTCACCCGGGACAGGGTCTTACAATGAGCAGTTCTTC
TRBD1,once,TRBJ1-1,TRBV20-1,15,CSASPPGTGNTEAFF,TGCAGTGCTAGTCCCCCCGGGACAGGGAACACTGAAGCTTTCTTT
TRBD2,NA,TRBJ2-5,TRBV28,13,CASSLAGKETQYF,TGTGCCAGTTCACTAGCGGGGAAAGAGACCCAGTACTTC
NA,NA,TRBJ2-1,TRBV10-3,13,CAISDSNYNEQFF,TGTGCCATCAGTGATAGCAACTACAATGAGCAGTTCTTC
NA,NA,TRBJ2-1,TRBV6-5,13,CASSYQNDNEQFF,TGTGCCAGCAGTTACCAAAATGACAATGAGCAGTTCTTC
NA,NA,TRBJ2-3,TRBV3-1/TRBV3-2,15,CASSLGTPVRATQYF,TGTGCCAGCAGCCTGGGGACTCCCGTCCGGGCTACGCAGTATTTT
NA,NA,TRBJ1-1,TRBV7-9,13,CASSPGGFTEAFF,TGTGCCAGCAGCCCCGGGGGTTTCACTGAAGCTTTCTTT
TRBD1,NA,TRBJ1-2,TRBV25-1,13,CASKGQANYGYTF,TGTGCCAGCAAAGGACAGGCAAACTATGGCTACACCTTC
NA,NA,TRBJ1-1,TRBV6-5,13,CASTRQVNTEAFF,TGTGCCAGCACCAGACAGGTGAACACTGAAGCTTTCTTT
TRBD1,NA,TRBJ2-7,TRBV7-9,15,CASSSEDRGVHEQYF,TGTGCCAGCAGCTCAGAAGACAGGGGGGTTCACGAGCAGTACTTC
TRBD1,NA,TRBJ1-1,TRBV28,15,CASRGQGDGNTEAFF,TGTGCCAGCCGGGGACAGGGGGATGGGAACACTGAAGCTTTCTTT
NA,NA,TRBJ1-4,TRBV28,15,CASSNLDSTNEKLFF,TGTGCCAGCAGCAACCTAGACTCAACTAATGAAAAACTGTTTTTT
NA,NA,TRBJ2-7,TRBV9,16,CASSVGGAESSYEQYF,TGTGCCAGCAGCGTAGGAGGAGCGGAGAGCTCCTACGAGCAGTACTTC
TRBD1,NA,TRBJ2-6,TRBV5-4,15,CASSFRGQGANVLTF,TGTGCCAGCAGCTTCAGGGGGCAAGGGGCCAACGTCCTGACTTTC
TRBD1,NA,TRBJ1-1,TRBV6-6,15,CASRTLGGADTEAFF,TGTGCCAGCAGGACGTTAGGGGGCGCAGACACTGAAGCTTTCTTT
NA,NA,TRBJ2-2,TRBV3-1/TRBV3-2,14,CASSPTGITGELFF,TGTGCCAGCAGCCCAACAGGGATCACCGGGGAGCTGTTTTTT
NA,NA,TRBJ1-6,TRBV2,15,CASSEEATENSPLHF,TGTGCCAGCAGTGAAGAAGCGACTGAAAATTCACCCCTCCACTTT
TRBD2,NA,TRBJ2-3,TRBV6-6,17,CASSLSGLAGGPDTQYF,TGTGCCAGCAGTCTTTCTGGACTAGCGGGGGGGCCAGATACGCAGTATTTT
NA,NA,TRBJ1-5,TRBV6-2/TRBV6-3,16,CASSYSETASNQPQHF,TGTGCCAGCAGTTACTCGGAGACAGCAAGCAATCAGCCCCAGCATTTT
NA,NA,TRBJ2-5,TRBV7-9,15,CASSLEATGQETQYF,TGTGCCAGCAGCTTAGAGGCGACAGGTCAAGAGACCCAGTACTTC
NA,NA,TRBJ2-5,TRBV15,15,CATSRTEQGGETQYF,TGTGCCACCAGCAGAACTGAACAGGGAGGGGAGACCCAGTACTTC
TRBD1,NA,TRBJ1-1,TRBV5-1,14,CASSSDRGWTEAFF,TGCGCCAGCAGCTCAGACAGGGGGTGGACTGAAGCTTTCTTT
TRBD1,NA,TRBJ2-4,TRBV28,19,CASSLGVVQGAIAKNIQYF,TGTGCCAGCAGTTTGGGGGTGGTACAGGGGGCCATAGCCAAAAACATTCAGTACTTC
NA,few,TRBJ1-2,TRBV4-1,16,CASSPLRRAGGDGYTF,TGCGCCAGCAGCCCCCTCAGGAGGGCAGGAGGGGATGGCTACACCTTC
TRBD1,NA,TRBJ2-5,TRBV6-6,15,CASSYSLDRAETQYF,TGTGCCAGCAGTTACTCCCTGGACAGGGCAGAGACCCAGTACTTC
TRBD1,NA,TRBJ1-2,TRBV6-5,13,CATPDRGGLGYTF,TGTGCCACCCCGGACAGGGGAGGGCTTGGCTACACCTTC
TRBD1,NA,TRBJ2-7,TRBV27,18,CASSLYPIRTGAINEQYF,TGTGCCAGCAGTTTATACCCTATACGGACAGGGGCTATCAACGAGCAGTACTTC
NA,NA,TRBJ1-4,TRBV5-5,15,CASREQEGFNEKLFF,TGTGCCAGCAGGGAACAGGAGGGCTTTAATGAAAAACTGTTTTTT
NA,NA,TRBJ1-2,TRBV9,12,CASTRLNYGYTF,TGTGCCAGTACCAGGTTGAACTATGGCTACACCTTC
NA,NA,TRBJ2-5,TRBV7-9,11,CASSYKETQYF,TGTGCCAGCAGTTACAAAGAGACCCAGTACTTC
NA,NA,TRBJ1-4,TRBV15,15,CATSERARSNEKLFF,TGTGCCACCAGCGAGAGGGCGAGGTCTAATGAAAAACTGTTTTTT
NA,NA,TRBJ1-1,TRBV5-1,14,CASSLADSRTEAFF,TGCGCCAGCAGCTTGGCGGACAGTCGGACTGAAGCTTTCTTT
TRBD2,NA,TRBJ2-1,TRBV5-4,15,CASSPGLAGRVEQFF,TGTGCCAGCAGCCCTGGACTAGCGGGTCGTGTTGAGCAGTTCTTC
NA,NA,TRBJ2-1,TRBV7-8,16,CASSASAVAGSNEQFF,TGTGCCAGCAGCGCTTCAGCGGTAGCTGGTTCCAATGAGCAGTTCTTC
TRBD1,once,TRBJ1-4,TRBV28,14,CASSYDRGNEKLFF,TGTGCCAGCAGTTACGACAGGGGGAATGAAAAACTGTTTTTT
NA,NA,TRBJ1-1,TRBV10-3,11,CATQVNTEAFF,TGTGCCACACAGGTGAACACTGAAGCTTTCTTT